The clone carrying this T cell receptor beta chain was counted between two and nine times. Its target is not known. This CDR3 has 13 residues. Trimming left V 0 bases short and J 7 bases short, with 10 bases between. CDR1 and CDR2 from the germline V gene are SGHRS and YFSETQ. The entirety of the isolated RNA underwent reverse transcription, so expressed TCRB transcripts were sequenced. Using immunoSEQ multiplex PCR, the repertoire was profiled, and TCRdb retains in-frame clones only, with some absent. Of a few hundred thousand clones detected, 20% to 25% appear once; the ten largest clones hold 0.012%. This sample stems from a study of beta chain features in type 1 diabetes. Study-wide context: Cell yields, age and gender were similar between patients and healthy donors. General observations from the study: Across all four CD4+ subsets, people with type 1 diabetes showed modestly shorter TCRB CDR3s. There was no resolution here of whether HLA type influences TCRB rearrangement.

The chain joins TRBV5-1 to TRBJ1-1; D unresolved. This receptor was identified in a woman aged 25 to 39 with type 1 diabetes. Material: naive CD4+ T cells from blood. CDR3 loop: CASSLEEYGEAFF. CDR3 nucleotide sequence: TGCGCCAGCAGCTTGGAAGAATACGGTGAAGCTTTCTTT.